This T cell receptor beta chain was identified during a study of glioma-infiltrating T cells after dendritic cell vaccination. Germline values: CDR1 SQVTM, CDR2 ANQGSEA. The V gene lost 3 bases and the J gene lost 4 bases, with 12 bases spanning the gap. The CDR3 totals 13 residues. Sequencing was performed with immunoSEQ multiplex PCR; in TCRdb, only in-frame clones are kept and a portion is missing. The repertoire holds over 55,000 clones, with around 81% as singletons. The sample in question was blood, obtained before dendritic cell vaccination. The receptor comes from a human donor with glioblastoma. The chain is built from TRBV29-1 and TRBJ1-2, with D maybe TRBD1 (5 bases). The chain's CDR3 is CSVDWGNSYGYTF. The CDR3 DNA reads TGCAGCGTTGATTGGGGCAACTCCTATGGCTACACCTTC.